This T cell receptor beta chain was identified in a study of CD8+CD57+ T cells in acquired aplastic anemia. Study-wide context: DNA from sorted CD4+ and CD8+ cells averaged around 3.5 ug. Findings and caveats of the study: Patients did not significantly differ from controls in CD8+ Simpson's diversity. The number of CD8+ CDR3 sequences shared by patients and controls was under 35.

Flow cytometry had shown expanded CD8+CD57+ cells in the patients chosen for sequencing. In all patients, the disease was severe acquired aplastic anemia. In this sample, this clonotype turned up many times. As yet, its antigen is unknown. V trimming: 7 bases; J trimming: 2 bases; junction bases outside the gene matches: 7. This CDR3 contains 15 residues. The germline V gene encodes CDR1 LNHDA and CDR2 SQIVND (reference sequence). Genomic DNA served as template for TCR beta VDJ and CDR3 profiling. A single record per CDR3 protein comes from TCRdb applying MiXCR to the reads. In the table there are some 150,000 distinct CDR3 sequences, 40% to 65% of which are singletons.

Sequenced sample: sorted CD4+, CD8+, or CD8+CD57+ T cells (not recorded which) from PBMCs. This chain links TRBV19 with TRBJ1-5; 8 bases agree with TRBD1. This receptor was obtained from a human donor with aplastic anemia. As DNA, the CDR3 is TGTGCCAGTATGCAGGACAGGGAGGGCAATCAGCCCCAGCATTTT. Translated, it gives CASMQDREGNQPQHF. Filled out from reference TRBV19 and TRBJ1-5, the complete variable domain reads DGGITQSPKYLFRKEGQNVTLSCEQNLNHDAMYWYRQDPGQGLRLIYYSQIVNDFQKGDIAEGYSVSREKKESFPLTVTSAQKNPTAFYLCASMQDREGNQPQHFGDGTRLSIL.